The rows below give T cell receptor beta chains drawn from one sample of a study of CD8+CD57+ T cells in acquired aplastic anemia. MiXCR was run by TCRdb on the reads, yielding one entry per CDR3 protein. The table has 150,000 to 200,000 distinct CDR3 sequences, roughly two thirds seen once; the top ten hold around 45%. Sequencing used sorted CD4+, CD8+, or CD8+CD57+ T cells (not recorded which) from PBMCs. These receptors came from a human donor with aplastic anemia. CDR3s include the opening cysteine and the closing phenylalanine or tryptophan. The D gene is left open where the match is weak. Only part of the rows carry a size: once, few, many, or a class if the clone is expanded.

>TRBD1|TRBV2|14|-|TRBJ2-1
TGTGCCCGACAAGGGGACAGGGGCGCCAATGAGCAGTTCTTC
CARQGDRGANEQFF
>-|TRBV5-4|17|-|TRBJ1-6
TGTGCCAGCAGCTTGGGGAGCAGGGGTACGTTCGAATCACCCCTCCACTTT
CASSLGSRGTFESPLHF
>TRBD1|TRBV2|16|-|TRBJ2-5
TGTGCCAGCAGTGCGGGGACAGGGCTGAACCAAGAGGCCCAGTACTTC
CASSAGTGLNQEAQYF
>-|TRBV24-1|13|-|TRBJ2-3
TGTGCCACCAGGGGGCGGGGATCAGATACGCAGTATTTT
CATRGRGSDTQYF
>-|TRBV7-2|14|-|TRBJ2-5
TGTGCCAGCAGCTTATTAGGGTACCAAGAGACCCAGTACTTC
CASSLLGYQETQYF
>-|TRBV5-4|11|few|TRBJ2-7
TGTGCCAGCAGCTTGAGGTCCGAGCAGTACTTC
CASSLRSEQYF
>-|TRBV6-5|14|many|TRBJ2-2
TGTGCCAGCAGTTACGGTAGTGGCACCGGGGAGCTGTTTTTT
CASSYGSGTGELFF
>TRBD2|TRBV29-1|14|-|TRBJ2-3
TGCAGCGTTGGAGGAGCGGGGGGACAGGATACGCAGTATTTT
CSVGGAGGQDTQYF
>-|TRBV20-1|12|few|TRBJ2-7
TGCAGTGCTAGGGGAGACAGCTACGAGCAGTACTTC
CSARGDSYEQYF
>-|TRBV5-4|12|-|TRBJ2-7
TGTGCCAGCAGCTTGGTCCGGGACGAGCAGTACTTC
CASSLVRDEQYF
>-|TRBV10-3|11|-|TRBJ2-7
TGTGCCATCAGCGACCTCTACGAGCAGTACTTC
CAISDLYEQYF
>-|TRBV5-5|13|once|TRBJ1-1
TGTGCCAGCAGCCTACCGCTAGGCACTGAAGCTTTCTTT
CASSLPLGTEAFF
>-|TRBV10-3|12|-|TRBJ2-2
TGTGCCATCACACCTGGGCCCGGGGAGCTGTTTTTT
CAITPGPGELFF
>TRBD2|TRBV20-1|15|-|TRBJ2-7
TGCAGTGCTAGAAAACTAGCGGGAGGGCCGGATGAGCAGTACTTC
CSARKLAGGPDEQYF
>-|TRBV6-4|11|-|TRBJ1-2
TGTGCCAGCAGTTACAGAGTTGGCTACACCTTC
CASSYRVGYTF
>-|TRBV20-1|12|-|TRBJ2-5
TGCAGTGCCTGGGACCGGAAGGAGACCCAGTACTTC
CSAWDRKETQYF
>TRBD2|TRBV6-2/TRBV6-3|14|many|TRBJ2-7
TGTGCCAGCACGGAGCGGGAGGTCTCCTACGAGCAGTACTTC
CASTEREVSYEQYF
>TRBD2|TRBV10-3|16|-|TRBJ2-1
TGTGCCATCAGCGAGGGGATGGCGGGGGGGTACAATGAGCAGTTCTTC
CAISEGMAGGYNEQFF
>TRBD1|TRBV19|14|-|TRBJ2-7
TGTGCCAGTAGTCCCGGACAGGTAACCTACGAGCAGTACTTC
CASSPGQVTYEQYF
>-|TRBV19|13|-|TRBJ2-3
TGTGCCAGTAGGTCCGGAGGCACAGATACGCAGTATTTT
CASRSGGTDTQYF
>TRBD1|TRBV7-8|17|-|TRBJ1-2
TGTGCCAGCAGCTTAGGCACAGGGGTGAAAGCTAACTATGGCTACACCTTC
CASSLGTGVKANYGYTF
>-|TRBV18|12|once|TRBJ2-7
TGTGCCAGCTCCCACGACAGCTACGAGCAGTACTTC
CASSHDSYEQYF
>-|TRBV5-6|13|-|TRBJ2-5
TGTGCCAGCAGCCCCCGGACAGAAGAGACCCAGTACTTC
CASSPRTEETQYF
>-|TRBV7-2|14|-|TRBJ2-7
TGTGCCAGCAGCTTAGGTGCTGGGGCGCGGGAGCAGTACTTC
CASSLGAGAREQYF
>TRBD1|TRBV5-6|15|-|TRBJ1-2
TGTGCCAGCAGCTGGCAGACAGGGGGATTTTATGGCTACACCTTC
CASSWQTGGFYGYTF
>-|TRBV12-3/TRBV12-4|12|few|TRBJ2-7
TGTGCCAGCAGTTTAGTAGGGCTCGAGCAGTACTTC
CASSLVGLEQYF
>TRBD2|TRBV6-4|15|-|TRBJ2-5
TGTGCCAGCCGGACTAGCGGGGGGCCACAAGAGACCCAGTACTTC
CASRTSGGPQETQYF
>-|TRBV20-1|13|-|TRBJ2-5
TGCAGTGCTAGTCCCGGGGTGGTAGAGACCCAGTACTTC
CSASPGVVETQYF
>-|TRBV7-2|16|-|TRBJ1-1
TGTGCCAGCAGCTTATTGACCCACAGACTGAACACTGAAGCTTTCTTT
CASSLLTHRLNTEAFF
>-|TRBV12-3/TRBV12-4|15|-|TRBJ2-2
TGTGCCAGCAGTGGGGACACGAGAGCTACCGGGGAGCTGTTTTTT
CASSGDTRATGELFF
>TRBD2|TRBV9|19|many|TRBJ2-7
TGTGCCAGCAGCCAAGGGGGGCAGTTCCGGGAGGGCCGCTTGAACGAGCAGTACTTC
CASSQGGQFREGRLNEQYF
>-|TRBV12-3/TRBV12-4|13|-|TRBJ2-7
TGTGCCAGCAGTCGGACGGGACTTTACGAGCAGTACTTC
CASSRTGLYEQYF
>-|TRBV7-9|13|few|TRBJ1-1
TGTGCCAGCAGCCGGGGGGTTGGTACTGAAGCTTTCTTT
CASSRGVGTEAFF
>-|TRBV7-2|12|once|TRBJ1-5
TGTGCCAGCAGCCCCCCCACCCCGCCCCAGCATTTT
CASSPPTPPQHF
>-|TRBV5-1|18|-|TRBJ1-6
TGCGCCAGCAGCTTGGAATTGGTCGGGGGCGCGGGGAATTCACCCCTCCACTTT
CASSLELVGGAGNSPLHF
>TRBD1|TRBV7-3|16|-|TRBJ1-3
TGTGCCAGCAGCTTCGGCGGGACAGGGTCTGGGAACACCATATATTTT
CASSFGGTGSGNTIYF
>-|TRBV7-2|14|-|TRBJ1-6
TGTGCCAGCAGTTTAGAGGTGTGGACTTCACCCCTCCACTTT
CASSLEVWTSPLHF
>TRBD1|TRBV29-1|15|-|TRBJ2-7
TGCAGCGTGGGGGCGGGCAGGGGGCAACTCTACGAGCAGTACTTC
CSVGAGRGQLYEQYF
>-|TRBV7-6|15|-|TRBJ2-7
TGTGCCAGCAGCTTAGAGCGAGGGGAGTCCTACGAGCAGTACTTC
CASSLERGESYEQYF
>-|TRBV14|12|-|TRBJ2-1
TGTGCCAGCAGCCAAGATGGACAGCGTCGGTTCTTC
CASSQDGQRRFF
>TRBD1|TRBV7-3|14|few|TRBJ1-6
TGTGCCAGCAGCTCCGGGACAGCGAATTCACCCCTCCACTTT
CASSSGTANSPLHF
>-|TRBV29-1|11|once|TRBJ1-4
TGCAGCGTTTTTCGTAATGAAAAACTGTTTTTT
CSVFRNEKLFF
>-|TRBV19|16|-|TRBJ2-1
TGTGCCAGTAGTAGCCGGACTAATCCTACCTACAATGAGCAGTTCTTC
CASSSRTNPTYNEQFF
>-|TRBV6-4|14|-|TRBJ2-7
TGTGCCAGCAGTGACGAGGCAGGGAAGGGCGAGCAGTACTTC
CASSDEAGKGEQYF
>TRBD1|TRBV4-1|15|-|TRBJ2-1
TGCGCCAGCAAGTTAGAGGACAGGGAGTCCAATGAGCAGTTCTTC
CASKLEDRESNEQFF
>-|TRBV15|15|once|TRBJ2-7
TGTGCCACCAGCAGAGATCCTTCCCCTCATTACGAGCAGTACTTC
CATSRDPSPHYEQYF
>-|TRBV10-3|14|-|TRBJ1-5
TGTGCCATCAGTGTGGTCCAGCAAGGACAGCCCCAGCATTTT
CAISVVQQGQPQHF
>TRBD2|TRBV6-4|14|-|TRBJ2-5
TGTGCCAGCAGTGACTCTGCGGGAGTGGGGACCCAGTACTTC
CASSDSAGVGTQYF
>-|TRBV2|13|-|TRBJ1-6
TGTGCCAGCAGTGGTTTAGGGAATTCACCCCTCCACTTT
CASSGLGNSPLHF
>-|TRBV25-1|13|few|TRBJ1-2
TGTGCCAGCAAGGATCACGGCGGCTATGGCTACACCTTC
CASKDHGGYGYTF
>-|TRBV7-2|15|-|TRBJ2-2
TGTGCCAGCAGCCCTGGGGGGCAGGACACCGGGGAGCTGTTTTTT
CASSPGGQDTGELFF
>TRBD2|TRBV7-2|19|-|TRBJ2-7
TGTGCCAGCAGCTTAGCCGGGACTAGCGGACTGGTCGGCTCCTACGAGCAGTACTTC
CASSLAGTSGLVGSYEQYF
>TRBD1|TRBV14|14|few|TRBJ1-6
TGTGCCAGCAGCCCTAGACAGGGGTGGACACCCCTCCACTTT
CASSPRQGWTPLHF
>-|TRBV7-4|13|-|TRBJ1-1
TGTGCCAGCAGCTTAGGAACCTTAAGCGAAGCTTTCTTT
CASSLGTLSEAFF